These 24 T cell receptor beta chains share one sample of origin, sequenced in a study of early T cells in non-severe SARS-CoV-2 infection. TCRdb itself ran the 5' RACE reads through MiXCR, one entry per CDR3 protein. Among around 64,000 distinct CDR3 sequences listed, roughly 12% were seen once. The material sequenced was whole blood, taken at baseline. Receptors were obtained from an adult who was a healthcare worker with PCR-confirmed SARS-CoV-2 infection or an uninfected control (not recorded which).

This clonotype was counted between two and nine times. The gene calls are TRBV7-6 and TRBJ1-1; D not certain. This CDR3 contains 15 residues. V was clipped by 5 bases and J by 1 base, with 14 bases between them. The germline V gene encodes CDR1 SGHVS and CDR2 FNYEAQ. CDR3 loop: CASSEEGSWNTEAFF. The CDR3, as DNA: TGTGCCAGCAGCGAAGAAGGGAGCTGGAACACTGAAGCTTTCTTT.

This clonotype was seen a handful of times. The rearrangement uses TRBV19 and TRBJ1-1; tentatively, D is TRBD1 (5 bases). The CDR3 length is 15 residues. V was trimmed by 5 bases and J by 1 base, leaving 14 bases between them. CDR1 and CDR2 from the germline V gene are LNHDA and SQIVND (reference sequence). CDR3 amino acids: CASSPHPGRNTEAFF. The CDR3, as DNA: TGTGCCAGTAGTCCCCACCCGGGACGGAACACTGAAGCTTTCTTT.

The chain employs TRBV7-9 and TRBJ2-2; D not resolved. Germline CDR1 and CDR2: SEHNR and FQNEAQ (reference sequence). V shed 2 bases and J shed 6 bases, with 10 bases lying between them. CDR3 length equals 14 residues. CDR3 DNA sequence: TGTGCCAGCAGCTTAAGAGCTGTCTCCGGGGAGCTGTTTTTT. Translated, it gives CASSLRAVSGELFF.

J is TRBJ1-2 and V is TRBV28; D remains ambiguous. The CDR3 runs to 13 residues. Trimming left V 6 bases short and J 3 bases short, with 11 bases between. Germline V gives CDR1 MDHEN, CDR2 SYDVKM. The CDR3 sequence: CASRSNGDYGYTF. CDR3 nucleotides: TGTGCCAGCAGGTCCAACGGAGACTATGGCTACACCTTC.

V is TRBV5-6 and J is TRBJ2-5; 7 bases are shared with TRBD1. Germline CDR1 is SGHDT and CDR2 is YYEEEE. Germline trimming cut 3 bases from V and 5 bases from J; bases unmatched to any gene: 25. The CDR3 covers 20 residues. CDR3 loop: CASSSQQSTQTGSLVETQYF. CDR3 DNA sequence: TGTGCCAGCAGCTCGCAACAATCGACTCAGACAGGGAGCCTCGTGGAGACCCAGTACTTC.

This chain links TRBV20-1 with TRBJ1-5; TRBD1 matches 10 bases. V dropped 3 bases and J dropped 4; count of bases not matched to a gene: 6. Germline CDR1 DFQATT, CDR2 SNEGSKA (reference sequence). This CDR3 comprises 15 residues. The CDR3: CSASMGQGQNQPQHF. The CDR3 nucleotides are TGCAGTGCTAGTATGGGACAGGGGCAAAATCAGCCCCAGCATTTT.

This clonotype was seen many times. CDR3 residues: CASSQNTGRYNSPLHF. For the CDR3, the DNA is TGTGCCAGCAGCCAAAACACAGGGCGCTATAATTCACCCCTCCACTTT. V usage is TRBV14 and J usage is TRBJ1-6; D perhaps matches TRBD1 (6 bases). The CDR3 covers 16 residues. The V gene lost 2 bases and the J gene lost 3 bases, with 11 bases spanning the gap. In germline, CDR1 is SGHDN, CDR2 FVKESK.

This clonotype appeared many times. V and J are TRBV5-1 and TRBJ1-4, with a weak D call TRBD1 (6 bases). Per germline, CDR1 SGHRS and CDR2 YFSETQ. The CDR3 has 15 amino acids. The germline V and J ends were trimmed by 4 bases and 8 bases, with 18 bases remaining between them. In DNA, the CDR3 is TGCGCCAGCAGCCTAACAGGGTGGTATCGAGAAAAACTGTTTTTT. This codes for CASSLTGWYREKLFF.

J is TRBJ2-3 and V is TRBV20-1; D remains unclear. The CDR3 is 11 amino acids. Trimming stripped 2 bases from V and 6 bases from J, with 6 bases between. Germline lookup yields CDR1 DFQATT and CDR2 SNEGSKA (reference sequence). The CDR3 loop reads CSARSRDTQYF. The CDR3 DNA reads as TGCAGTGCTAGAAGTAGGGATACGCAGTATTTT.

This clonotype occurred many times. The chain couples TRBV20-1 to TRBJ2-1; 8 bases fit TRBD2. CDR3 length equals 16 residues. The V segment lost 8 bases and the J segment 8 bases; nucleotides outside the gene matches: 20. The germline V gene has CDR1 DFQATT and CDR2 SNEGSKA (reference sequence). The CDR3 here is CSSTLRKGLGGYEQFF. The CDR3 DNA reads as TGCAGTTCGACCCTCCGTAAGGGACTAGGAGGGTATGAGCAGTTCTTC.

This clonotype was observed at least ten times. The J gene is TRBJ2-1, the V gene TRBV19, with D possibly matching TRBD1 (6 bases). CDR3 length equals 13 residues. V was trimmed by 2 bases and J by 9 bases, leaving 11 bases between them. CDR1 and CDR2 from the germline V gene are LNHDA and SQIVND (reference sequence). The CDR3 spells CASSIKQGSEQFF. CDR3 nucleotide sequence: TGTGCCAGTAGTATAAAACAGGGTAGTGAGCAGTTCTTC.

This clonotype appeared a few times. The chain recombines TRBV20-1 with TRBJ2-1; D gene uncertain. This CDR3 spans 15 amino acids. Germline V gene lookup returns CDR1 DFQATT and CDR2 SNEGSKA (reference sequence). V gave up 1 base and J gave up 9 bases, with 19 bases separating them. The CDR3: CSARVRNHPSGEQFF. The CDR3 DNA sequence: TGCAGTGCTAGAGTCAGGAATCACCCATCGGGTGAGCAGTTCTTC.

This clonotype has ten or more counts. The rearrangement joins TRBV28 to TRBJ2-1; 10 positions agree with TRBD2. Germline assignment: CDR1 MDHEN and CDR2 SYDVKM. The CDR3 runs to 17 residues. V lost 4 bases and J lost 5; bases outside the gene matches: 11. In nucleotides, the CDR3 is TGTGCCAGCAGTTCCCTCGCTAGCGGGAGTCAGAACAATGAGCAGTTCTTC. Its protein product is CASSSLASGSQNNEQFF.

The chain is built from TRBV2 and TRBJ1-2; D remains ambiguous. The V gene's germline CDR1 is SNHLY and CDR2 FYNNEI. This CDR3 contains 12 residues. V lost 7 bases and J lost 3, with 9 bases in between. In DNA, the CDR3 is TGTGCCAGCATAAAGGGAGACTATGGCTACACCTTC. This encodes CASIKGDYGYTF.

V gene TRBV2 combines with J gene TRBJ2-2; D possibly corresponds to TRBD2 (5 bases). The CDR3 runs to 14 residues. V was pared by 7 bases and J by 6 bases, with 15 bases between. Germline V gene data show CDR1 as SNHLY and CDR2 as FYNNEI. The CDR3 region has the DNA TGTGCCAGCACCCCGAACGCGGGCCCCGGGGAGCTGTTTTTT. The encoded protein is CASTPNAGPGELFF.

V is TRBV12-3 or TRBV12-4 and J is TRBJ2-5, with D possibly being TRBD2 (5 bases). The CDR3 length is 14 residues. The V end was cut by 2 bases, the J end by 5 bases, with 12 bases between. DNA for the CDR3: TGTGCCAGCAGTTTATCGGGGTTGAGGGAGACCCAGTACTTC. Protein: CASSLSGLRETQYF.

The V and J genes are TRBV2 and TRBJ1-6; D is unclear. Trimming took 7 bases from V and 3 from J, leaving 7 bases between them. The CDR3 loop spans 13 amino acids. Germline CDR1 SNHLY, CDR2 FYNNEI. The CDR3 spells CASKGLYNSPLHF. The CDR3 DNA reads as TGTGCCAGCAAAGGGCTCTATAATTCACCCCTCCACTTT.

This clonotype was detected only a few times. The chain employs TRBV29-1 and TRBJ2-7, with 7 bases fitting TRBD2. This CDR3 has 13 residues. Germline assignment: CDR1 SQVTM and CDR2 ANQGSEA. Trimming removed 7 bases from V and 5 bases from J; junction bases left unmatched: 11. The CDR3 protein is CSGGGVLKDEQYF. The CDR3 DNA reads TGCAGCGGGGGAGGGGTTCTTAAGGACGAGCAGTACTTC.

This clonotype has more than one count but fewer than ten. The V and J genes are TRBV28 and TRBJ2-7; D might be TRBD2 (6 bases). This CDR3 spans 13 amino acids. In germline, CDR1 is MDHEN, CDR2 SYDVKM. Trimming shortened V by 6 bases and J by 7 bases, and 16 bases separated the two germline ends. The CDR3 is CASRSSGEWEQYF. The CDR3 nucleotides read TGTGCCAGCAGATCTTCGGGGGAGTGGGAGCAGTACTTC. Together with reference TRBV28 and TRBJ2-7, the CDR3 gives the full variable domain: DVKVTQSSRYLVKRTGEKVFLECVQDMDHENMFWYRQDPGLGLRLIYFSYDVKMKEKGDIPEGYSVSREKKERFSLILESASTNQTSMYLCASRSSGEWEQYFGPGTRLTVT.

A few counts support this clonotype. V is TRBV12-3 or TRBV12-4 and J is TRBJ2-1; 13 bases line up with TRBD2. The CDR3 has 15 residues. Trimming at V came to 5 bases and at J to 8 bases, leaving 6 bases not matched to a gene. CDR3 nucleotide sequence: TGTGCCAGCAGTCAGACTAGCGGGAGGATCGATGAGCAGTTCTTC. Translation gives CASSQTSGRIDEQFF.

This clonotype has more than one count but fewer than ten. This rearrangement joins TRBV5-6 to TRBJ2-3; the D gene is possibly TRBD1 (6 bases). The germline CDR1 and CDR2 sequences are SGHDT and YYEEEE. CDR3 length: 14 residues. V was trimmed by 3 bases and J by 4 bases, leaving 12 bases between them. The CDR3 DNA is TGTGCCAGCAGCTCCGTCAGGGGCGCAGATACGCAGTATTTT. It translates to CASSSVRGADTQYF.

Only a few counts were recorded for this clonotype. Because the CDR3's place on the DNA is in doubt, the DNA is left out and the CDR3 is given as listed by TCRdb. The chain uses TRBV27 and TRBJ2-7; the table's TRBD1 call for D was not verified on the DNA. Germline CDR1 and CDR2: MNHEY and SMNVEV (reference sequence). Termini included, the CDR3 measures 12 amino acids. CDR3: CASSPFGAEQYF.

The V and J genes are TRBV5-4 and TRBJ2-7; 9 bases are a match to TRBD1. The V segment lost 4 bases and the J segment 6 bases; nucleotides outside the gene matches: 8. CDR1 and CDR2 from the germline V gene are SGHNT and YYREEE (reference sequence). The CDR3 is made up of 14 amino acids. CDR3 region: CASSKGQGVSEQYF. The CDR3 DNA reads TGTGCCAGCAGCAAGGGACAGGGAGTAAGCGAGCAGTACTTC.

The chain is built from TRBV6-1 and TRBJ2-4, with TRBD1 identical over 8 bases. The trim removed 3 bases at V and 7 bases at J, leaving 5 bases unmatched. This CDR3 is built from 14 residues. The germline CDR1 and CDR2 sequences are MNHNS and SASEGT. CDR3 nucleotides: TGTGCCAGCAGTGAGGCGACAGGGGCCAACATTCAGTACTTC. Encoded protein: CASSEATGANIQYF.